This record looks at one T cell receptor (beta chain) sequence and its context. The sample originates from a study of cytomegalovirus exposure and HLA in healthy donors. 60 Vbeta and 13 Jbeta primers were used in PCR. As originally analysed: It was a later analysis that counted around 85 million unique TCR beta chains, of which roughly 11 million were shared. Measured with immunoSEQ multiplex PCR; TCRdb has only the in-frame clones, and not every one. V and J calls and clone size come straight from that table; D and trimming were deduced from the DNA. The data contain over 100,000 clones, 65% to 90% of them seen just once; the ten biggest clones take up just under 3%. This CDR3 contains 18 residues. The V end was cut by 0 bases, the J end by 3 bases, with 20 bases between. Germline values: CDR1 LNHNV, CDR2 YYDKDF (reference sequence).

The source of this sequence is a woman aged 18-29 years in good health and CMV-seropositive. The sample comprised PBMCs. This chain joins TRBV15 and TRBJ2-5; weak D call: TRBD2 (7 bases). Written as DNA, the CDR3 is TGTGCCACCAGCAGAGAGAGGCAGGGGCGGGGGACTGAAGAGACCCAGTACTTC. Protein: CATSRERQGRGTEETQYF.